The clone carrying this TCR beta chain came up a few times. This record comes from a study of T-cell reconstitution after alpha-beta-depleted transplantation in children. Using unique molecular identifiers, the investigators prepared the TCRbeta library. Using its own MiXCR run on the PCR reads, TCRdb lists one record per CDR3 protein. The sample consists of a few hundred thousand distinct CDR3 sequences, 25% to 30% of them appearing once. The sample was PBMCs, taken before TCRalphabeta/CD19-depleted stem cell transplant. The TCR was taken from a boy under three years old with Wiskott-Aldrich syndrome, due to receive a stem cell transplant.

Here the CDR3 DNA reads TGCGCCAGCAGCCCGCCACATGGCACCGGGGAGCTGTTTTTT. It yields the protein CASSPPHGTGELFF. The V call is TRBV5-1, the J call TRBJ2-2; no clear D gene. Germline CDR1 is SGHRS and CDR2 is YFSETQ. Trimming took off 4 bases at V and 4 bases at J, with 11 bases between the two ends. The CDR3 loop spans 14 amino acids.